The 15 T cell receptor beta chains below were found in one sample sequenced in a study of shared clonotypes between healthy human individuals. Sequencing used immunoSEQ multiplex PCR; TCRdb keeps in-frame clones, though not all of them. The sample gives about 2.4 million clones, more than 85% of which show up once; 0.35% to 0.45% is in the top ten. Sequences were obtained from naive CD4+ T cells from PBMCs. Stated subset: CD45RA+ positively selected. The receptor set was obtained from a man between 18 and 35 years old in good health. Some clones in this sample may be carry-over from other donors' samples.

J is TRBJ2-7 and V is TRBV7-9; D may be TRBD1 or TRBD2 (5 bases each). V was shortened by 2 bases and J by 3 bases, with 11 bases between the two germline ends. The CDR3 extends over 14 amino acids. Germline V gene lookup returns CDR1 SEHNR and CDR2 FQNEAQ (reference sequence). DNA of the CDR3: TGTGCCAGCAGCTTATTGGTGGGGGTCTACGAGCAGTACTTC. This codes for CASSLLVGVYEQYF. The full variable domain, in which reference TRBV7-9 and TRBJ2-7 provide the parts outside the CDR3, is DTGVSQNPRHKITKRGQNVTFRCDPISEHNRLYWYRQTLGQGPEFLTYFQNEAQLEKSRLLSDRFSAERPKGSFSTLEIQRTEQGDSAMYLCASSLLVGVYEQYFGPGTRLTVT.

CDR3 nucleotides: TGTGCCAGCAGCTTAAAGGCAGTTGAATCTCTTGGGGCCAACGTCCTGACTTTC. Translated: CASSLKAVESLGANVLTF. J is TRBJ2-6 and V is TRBV7-3; no clear D. Germline lookup yields CDR1 SGHTA and CDR2 FQGTGA. The length of the CDR3 is 18 residues. The ends were cut back, 1 base at V and 3 bases at J, with 16 bases in the middle. The full variable domain, in which reference TRBV7-3 and TRBJ2-6 provide the parts outside the CDR3, is GAGVSQTPSNKVTEKGKYVELRCDPISGHTALYWYRQSLGQGPEFLIYFQGTGAADDSGLPNDRFFAVRPEGSVSTLKIQRTERGDSAVYLCASSLKAVESLGANVLTFGAGSRLTVL.

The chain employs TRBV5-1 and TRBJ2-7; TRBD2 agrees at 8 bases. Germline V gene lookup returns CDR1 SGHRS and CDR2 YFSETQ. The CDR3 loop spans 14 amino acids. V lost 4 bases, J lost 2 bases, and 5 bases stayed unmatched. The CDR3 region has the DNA TGCGCCAGCAGCGCAGCGGGAGAAACCTACGAGCAGTACTTC. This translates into CASSAAGETYEQYF.

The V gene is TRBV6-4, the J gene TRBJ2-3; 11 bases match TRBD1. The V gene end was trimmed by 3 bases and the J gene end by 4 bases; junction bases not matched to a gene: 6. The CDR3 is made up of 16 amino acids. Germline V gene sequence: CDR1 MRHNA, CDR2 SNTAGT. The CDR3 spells CASSESPGQGADTQYF. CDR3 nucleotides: TGTGCCAGCAGTGAATCCCCGGGACAGGGGGCAGATACGCAGTATTTT.

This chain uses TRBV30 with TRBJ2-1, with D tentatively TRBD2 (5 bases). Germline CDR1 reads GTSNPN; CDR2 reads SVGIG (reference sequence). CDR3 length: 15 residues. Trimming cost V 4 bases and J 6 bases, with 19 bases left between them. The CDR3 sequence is CAWTKDGNPINEQFF. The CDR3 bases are TGTGCCTGGACCAAGGACGGGAACCCTATCAATGAGCAGTTCTTC.

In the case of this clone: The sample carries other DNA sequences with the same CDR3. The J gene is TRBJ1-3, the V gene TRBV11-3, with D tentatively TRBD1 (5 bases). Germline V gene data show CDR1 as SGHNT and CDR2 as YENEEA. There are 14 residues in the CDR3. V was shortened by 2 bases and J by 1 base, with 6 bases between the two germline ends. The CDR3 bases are TGTGCCAGCAGCTTACAGGGATCTGGAAACACCATATATTTT. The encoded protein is CASSLQGSGNTIYF.

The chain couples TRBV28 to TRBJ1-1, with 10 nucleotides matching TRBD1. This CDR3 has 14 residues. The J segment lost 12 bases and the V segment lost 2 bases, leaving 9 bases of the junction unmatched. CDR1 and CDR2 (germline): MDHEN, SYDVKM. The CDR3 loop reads CASSLGQGGRGSFF. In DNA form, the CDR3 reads TGTGCCAGCAGTTTAGGACAGGGGGGCCGCGGGTCTTTCTTT.

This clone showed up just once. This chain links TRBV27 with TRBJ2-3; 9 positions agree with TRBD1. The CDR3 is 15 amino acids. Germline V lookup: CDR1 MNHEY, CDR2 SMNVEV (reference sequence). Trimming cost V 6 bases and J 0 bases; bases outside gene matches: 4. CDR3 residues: CASRHRGRSTDTQYF. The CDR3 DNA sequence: TGTGCCAGCAGACACAGGGGGCGAAGCACAGATACGCAGTATTTT.

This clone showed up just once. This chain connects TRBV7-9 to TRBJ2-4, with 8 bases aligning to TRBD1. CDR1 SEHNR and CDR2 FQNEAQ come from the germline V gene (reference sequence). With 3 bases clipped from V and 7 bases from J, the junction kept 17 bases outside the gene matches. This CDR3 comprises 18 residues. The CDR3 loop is CASSFRGGTGKTPNIQYF. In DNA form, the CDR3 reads TGTGCCAGCAGCTTTAGGGGCGGGACAGGAAAAACCCCTAACATTCAGTACTTC.

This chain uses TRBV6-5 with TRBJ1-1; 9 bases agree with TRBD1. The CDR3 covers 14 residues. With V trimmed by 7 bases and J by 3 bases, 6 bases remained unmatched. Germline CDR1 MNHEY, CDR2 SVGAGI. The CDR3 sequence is CASNRDRDDTEAFF. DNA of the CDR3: TGTGCCAGCAACCGGGACAGGGACGACACTGAAGCTTTCTTT.

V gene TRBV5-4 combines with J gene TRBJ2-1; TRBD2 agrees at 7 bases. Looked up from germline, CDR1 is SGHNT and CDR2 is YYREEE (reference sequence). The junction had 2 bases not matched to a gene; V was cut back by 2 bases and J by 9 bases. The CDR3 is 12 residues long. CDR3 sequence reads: CASSFVAGEQFF. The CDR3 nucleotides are TGTGCCAGCAGCTTCGTAGCGGGTGAGCAGTTCTTC.

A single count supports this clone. This chain's CDR3 is CASSPKTGAEQETQYF. DNA of the CDR3: TGTGCCAGCTCACCCAAAACAGGGGCCGAACAAGAGACCCAGTACTTC. The genes are TRBV18 and TRBJ2-5; 7 bases map to TRBD1. V lost 3 bases and J lost 2; bases outside the gene matches: 9. CDR3 length: 16 amino acids. Germline V gene sequence: CDR1 KGHSH, CDR2 LQKENI. The variable domain in full, with the rest retrieved from reference TRBV18 and TRBJ2-5, is NAGVMQNPRHLVRRRGQEARLRCSPMKGHSHVYWYRQLPEEGLKFMVYLQKENIIDESGMPKERFSAEFPKEGPSILRIQQVVRGDSAAYFCASSPKTGAEQETQYFGPGTRLLVL.

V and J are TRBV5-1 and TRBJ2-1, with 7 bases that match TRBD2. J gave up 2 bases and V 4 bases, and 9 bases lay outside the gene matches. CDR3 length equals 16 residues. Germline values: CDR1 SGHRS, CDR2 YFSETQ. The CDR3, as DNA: TGCGCCAGCAGCCCTGGCGCTAGCGGAACCTACAATGAGCAGTTCTTC. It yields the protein CASSPGASGTYNEQFF.

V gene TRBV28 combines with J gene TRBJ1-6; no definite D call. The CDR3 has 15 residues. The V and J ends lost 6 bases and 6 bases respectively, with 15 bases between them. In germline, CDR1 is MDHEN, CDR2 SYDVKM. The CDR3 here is CASRSVRVANSPLHF. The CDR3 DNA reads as TGTGCCAGCAGAAGTGTCCGGGTTGCTAATTCACCCCTCCACTTT.

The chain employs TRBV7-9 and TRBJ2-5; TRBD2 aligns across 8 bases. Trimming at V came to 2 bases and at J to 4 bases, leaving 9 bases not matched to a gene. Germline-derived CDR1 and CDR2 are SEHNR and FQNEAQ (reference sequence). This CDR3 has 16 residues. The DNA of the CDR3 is TGTGCCAGCAGCTTAAACGGCGGGAGGTGGTCAGAGACCCAGTACTTC. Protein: CASSLNGGRWSETQYF.